A selection of T cell receptor beta chains follows, all from one sample in a study of T-cell memory formation after mild COVID-19. MiXCR was run by TCRdb on the 5' RACE reads, yielding one entry per CDR3 protein. The sample has around 340,000 distinct CDR3 sequences; 10% to 15% are singletons. Sequences were obtained from PBMCs or a T cell subset sorted from them (not recorded which). The receptor set was obtained from a man younger than 35 who had mild COVID-19 (a few samples of this study predate the infection). Cell type and time point are not known. Each CDR3 is given without its conserved first and last residue.

v_gene: TRBV18
j_gene: TRBJ1-6
CDR3aa: ASSLRLEGWNSPLH

v_gene: TRBV10-2
j_gene: TRBJ1-6
CDR3aa: ASSTAEPYNSPLH

v_gene: TRBV5-1
j_gene: TRBJ2-1
CDR3aa: ASSLALGNEQF

v_gene: TRBV4-2
j_gene: TRBJ1-1
CDR3aa: ASKGQLQSEAF

v_gene: TRBV6-4
j_gene: TRBJ2-6
CDR3aa: ASSESSRSGANVLT

v_gene: TRBV4-3
j_gene: TRBJ2-6
CDR3aa: ASSQMDSSLPGANVLT

v_gene: TRBV12-3/TRBV12-4
j_gene: TRBJ1-5
CDR3aa: ASSLPGNNQPQH

v_gene: TRBV28
j_gene: TRBJ1-6
CDR3aa: ASSPPLH

v_gene: TRBV5-1
j_gene: TRBJ2-5
CDR3aa: ASSQAETQY

v_gene: TRBV5-5
j_gene: TRBJ1-3
CDR3aa: ASSPDPHSGNTIY

v_gene: TRBV7-2
j_gene: TRBJ1-2
CDR3aa: ASSLGRLHYGYT

v_gene: TRBV12-3/TRBV12-4
j_gene: TRBJ2-3
CDR3aa: ASSLYSVGSDQQY

v_gene: TRBV7-2
j_gene: TRBJ1-6
CDR3aa: ASSPRGATGNSPLH

v_gene: TRBV20-1
j_gene: TRBJ1-1
CDR3aa: SAAGSRYAEAF

v_gene: TRBV28
j_gene: TRBJ2-5
CDR3aa: ASSQQQGRWAQY

v_gene: TRBV3-1
j_gene: TRBJ2-3
CDR3aa: ASSQAGQGPTDTQY

v_gene: TRBV6-2/TRBV6-3
j_gene: TRBJ2-7
CDR3aa: ASSYPGWDEQY

v_gene: TRBV21-1
j_gene: TRBJ2-7
CDR3aa: ASFPFPGQPYEQY

v_gene: TRBV30
j_gene: TRBJ2-2
CDR3aa: AWMKGYRTSGHTGELF

v_gene: TRBV4-2
j_gene: TRBJ1-2
CDR3aa: ASSPQGQSYGYT